This T cell receptor (beta chain) was obtained from a study of robustness of blood B and T cell sequencing (dated by TCRdb to 2017 to 2018). Regarding the study in general: The study was designed to determine how much peripheral blood is required to reliably characterize an individual's TCRbeta and IgG repertoires. For technical replicates, two replicate TCRbeta cDNA libraries were prepared from one shared RNA pool that came from a single 10 ml draw. In each of the ten independently drawn blood samples, both the TCRbeta and the IgG repertoires were quantified. On the study overall, not on this receptor specifically: No improvement in the overlap of rare TCRbeta clonotypes was observed when tubes were pooled, implying that much larger blood volumes would be needed for rare TCRbeta clonotypes to be captured. Coverage of the top 10,000 TCRbeta clonotypes approached saturation when 3 or 4 tubes (roughly 28-40 ml blood) were combined. Immediate fractionation was required for EDTA tubes, so the use of EDTA tubes in multi-site collections was limited. Every single 10 ml sample contained the 1,000 most abundant TCRbeta clonotypes from the pooled draws. Evidence of cross-contamination, likely resulting from batch processing, was observed in one pair of TCRbeta libraries, and the UMI-sequence pairs shared between the two libraries were removed. When technical replicate libraries were compared, 90% to 95% of the top 10,000 TCRbeta clonotypes in one library also turned up in the other. A full plateau was not reached by TCRbeta rarefaction curves, suggesting under-sequencing or many low-abundance clonotypes.

The library was generated by PCR. The sequencer listed for this sample is Illumina MiSeq. SMARTScribe reverse transcriptase and a 5' template-switch oligo, by which a universal priming site was added, were used for cDNA synthesis. A 12-nucleotide random unique molecular identifier (UMI) was carried by the template-switch oligo, and each cDNA molecule was tagged with this UMI. During reverse transcription, TCRbeta transcripts were targeted by chain-specific reverse primers. Uracil DNA glycosylase treatment removed residual template-switch adapters, and cDNA was purified with a Qiagen MinElute kit. For the first PCR, KAPA HiFi HotStart ReadyMix was used for 23 cycles, with amplification split across four 50 ul reactions containing step-out primers. First-round PCR products were gel-purified before further amplification. Illumina Nextera adapters were attached in a second PCR of roughly 8 cycles, and the libraries were then purified and pooled. A 50-nucleotide 5' read captured the UMI barcode for each TCRbeta molecule. The source study handled its data this way. Using the MIGEC toolkit, reads were grouped by UMI into consensus reads. Forward and reverse consensus reads were merged with PEAR to produce final reads. Identical UMI-sequence pairs shared across libraries were treated as cross-sample contamination and removed by a custom decontamination script. V(D)J assignment and CDR3 extraction were performed with MIGMAP, a wrapper around IgBLAST. TCR clonotypes were defined by identical V gene, J gene and CDR3 amino acid sequence, and CDR1 and CDR2 were left unsequenced. Using fastp trimming at Q25 and MiXCR clonotype assembly, TCRdb reanalyzed the public sequencing data and kept in-frame beta chains. Identical CDR3 protein sequences are pooled into one entry, listed with their most common genes and DNA. These V and J calls are TCRdb output, not the study's own analysis. In all, the sample holds 1,000 or so distinct CDR3 sequences, and approximately 70% of those were seen once. The ten largest clones capture just over 35% of the sample.

The CDR3 starts with the cysteine, ends with the phenylalanine, and has 15 residues. Only the CDR3 region is kept as DNA, spanning 45 bases read in frame from base 1. The germline V gene encodes CDR1 MNHNS and CDR2 SASEGT. At the junction V is shortened by 5 bases and J by 7 bases, with 18 bases in between. In this sample, this clonotype turned up a few times. The clone's antigen remains unknown. No quality values exist for individual bases; no much larger clone is one base distant. mRNA, which captures expressed receptors, was used instead of genomic DNA for quantification of TCRbeta repertoires. Leukocytes from the buffy coat were collected into Trizol, and RNA was extracted using the Direct-zol RNA MiniPrep Plus kit with no cell sorting. EDTA blood tubes were centrifuged immediately at 4°C to separate plasma, buffy coat and red blood cells.

The clonotype comes from a human donor in good health. Sample: peripheral blood. This receptor chain uses TRBV6-1 and TRBJ1-5; the D gene is perhaps TRBD1, on 5 matching bases. The sequenced DNA is TGTGCCAGCAGTCAACGGGGGGATCTAGGGCAGCCCCAGCATTTT. Translated, this is CASSQRGDLGQPQHF.